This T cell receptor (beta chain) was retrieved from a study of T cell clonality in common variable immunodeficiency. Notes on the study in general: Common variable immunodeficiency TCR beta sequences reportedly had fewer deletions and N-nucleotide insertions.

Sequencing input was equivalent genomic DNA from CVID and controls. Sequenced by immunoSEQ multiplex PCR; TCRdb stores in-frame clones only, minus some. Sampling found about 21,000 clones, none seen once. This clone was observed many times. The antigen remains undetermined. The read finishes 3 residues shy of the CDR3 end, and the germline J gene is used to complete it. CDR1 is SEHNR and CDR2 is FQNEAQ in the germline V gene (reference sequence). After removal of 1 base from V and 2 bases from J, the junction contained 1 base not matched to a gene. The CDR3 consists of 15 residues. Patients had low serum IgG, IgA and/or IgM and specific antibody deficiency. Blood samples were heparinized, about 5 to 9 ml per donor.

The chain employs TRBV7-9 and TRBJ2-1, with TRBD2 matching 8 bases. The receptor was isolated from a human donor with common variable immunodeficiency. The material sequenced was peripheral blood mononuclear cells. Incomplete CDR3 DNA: TGTGCCAGCAGCTTAGGGACTAGCACCTACAATGAG. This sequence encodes CASSLGTSTYNE. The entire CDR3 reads CASSLGTSTYNEQFF. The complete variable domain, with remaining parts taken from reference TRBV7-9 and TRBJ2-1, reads DTGVSQNPRHKITKRGQNVTFRCDPISEHNRLYWYRQTLGQGPEFLTYFQNEAQLEKSRLLSDRFSAERPKGSFSTLEIQRTEQGDSAMYLCASSLGTSTYNEQFFGPGTRLTVL.